This T cell receptor (beta chain) was sequenced in a study of identical twins. This clonotype was seen more than once but under ten times. Its matching antigen is unknown. CDR3 length: 15 amino acids. The J segment lost 4 bases and the V segment lost 2 bases, leaving 4 bases of the junction unmatched. Germline CDR1 reads MNHEY; CDR2 reads SVGAGI. Overall study findings and caveats: Abundant cord blood beta clonotypes carried fewer insertions; memory repertoires showed none. Out-of-frame TCR alpha sharing in monozygotic twins exceeded recombination model predictions. Twins' excess sharing was less marked for out-of-frame beta sequences.

A universal primer site was incorporated via template switching, and the cDNA contained unique molecular identifiers. MiXCR, run by TCRdb on the 5' RACE reads, gives a single entry per CDR3 protein. Of 300,000 to 400,000 distinct CDR3 sequences in the sample, approximately 13% were seen once. The same sample was also studied in work on yellow fever vaccine responses in identical twins.

The TCR was taken from a woman between 18 and 29 years old in good health. The sequenced sample consisted of CD8+ T cells sorted from blood. V usage is TRBV6-5 and J usage is TRBJ2-3; TRBD2 matches 9 bases. In DNA, the CDR3 is TGTGCCAGCAGTTACCTAGCGGGAACCTCAGATACGCAGTATTTT. The encoded protein is CASSYLAGTSDTQYF.